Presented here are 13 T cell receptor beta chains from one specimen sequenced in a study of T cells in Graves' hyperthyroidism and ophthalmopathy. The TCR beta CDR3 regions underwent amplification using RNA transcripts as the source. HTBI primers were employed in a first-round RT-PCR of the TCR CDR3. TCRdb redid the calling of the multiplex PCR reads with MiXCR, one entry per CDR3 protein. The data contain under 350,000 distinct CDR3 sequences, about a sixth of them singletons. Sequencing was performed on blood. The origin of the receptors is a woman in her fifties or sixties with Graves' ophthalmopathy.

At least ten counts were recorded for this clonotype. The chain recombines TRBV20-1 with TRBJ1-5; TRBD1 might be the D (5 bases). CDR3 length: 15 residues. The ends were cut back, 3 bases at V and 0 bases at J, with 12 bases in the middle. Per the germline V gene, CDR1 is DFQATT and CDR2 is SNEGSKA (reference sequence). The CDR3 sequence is CSASYSGNSNQPQHF. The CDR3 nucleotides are TGCAGTGCTAGCTATTCAGGGAATAGCAATCAGCCCCAGCATTTT.

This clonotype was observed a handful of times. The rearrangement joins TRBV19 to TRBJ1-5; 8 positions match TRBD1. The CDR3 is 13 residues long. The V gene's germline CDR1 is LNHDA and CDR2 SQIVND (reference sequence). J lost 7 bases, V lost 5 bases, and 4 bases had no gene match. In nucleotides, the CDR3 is TGTGCCAGTAGTGGAGGACAGGGCCAGCCCCAGCATTTT. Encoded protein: CASSGGQGQPQHF.

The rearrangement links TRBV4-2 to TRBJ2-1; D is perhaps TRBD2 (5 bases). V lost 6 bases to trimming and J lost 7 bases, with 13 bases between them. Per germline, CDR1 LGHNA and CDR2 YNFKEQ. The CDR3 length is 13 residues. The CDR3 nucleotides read TGTGCCAGCAGTCAGCACGAGGGAAATGAGCAGTTCTTC. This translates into CASSQHEGNEQFF.

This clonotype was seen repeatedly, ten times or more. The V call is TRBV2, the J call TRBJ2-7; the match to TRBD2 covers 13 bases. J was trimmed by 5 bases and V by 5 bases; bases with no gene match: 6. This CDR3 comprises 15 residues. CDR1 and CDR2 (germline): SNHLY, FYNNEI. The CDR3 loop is CASSLTLAGGHEQYF. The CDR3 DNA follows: TGTGCCAGCAGTCTCACACTAGCGGGAGGGCACGAGCAGTACTTC.

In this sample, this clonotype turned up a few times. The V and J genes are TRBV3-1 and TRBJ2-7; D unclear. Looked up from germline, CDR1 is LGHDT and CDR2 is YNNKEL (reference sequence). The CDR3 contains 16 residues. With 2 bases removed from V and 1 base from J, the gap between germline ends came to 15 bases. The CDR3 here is CASSQSTALSSYEQYF. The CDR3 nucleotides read TGTGCCAGCAGCCAATCCACGGCTCTTAGTTCCTACGAGCAGTACTTC.

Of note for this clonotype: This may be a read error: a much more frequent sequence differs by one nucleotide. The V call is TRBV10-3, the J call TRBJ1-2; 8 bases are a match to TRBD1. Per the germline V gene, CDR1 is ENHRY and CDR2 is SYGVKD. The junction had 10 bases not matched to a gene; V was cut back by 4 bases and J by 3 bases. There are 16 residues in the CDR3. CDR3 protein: CAISAGTGAPDYGYTF. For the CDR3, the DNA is TGTGCCATCAGTGCTGGGACAGGAGCCCCTGACTATGGCTACACCTTC.

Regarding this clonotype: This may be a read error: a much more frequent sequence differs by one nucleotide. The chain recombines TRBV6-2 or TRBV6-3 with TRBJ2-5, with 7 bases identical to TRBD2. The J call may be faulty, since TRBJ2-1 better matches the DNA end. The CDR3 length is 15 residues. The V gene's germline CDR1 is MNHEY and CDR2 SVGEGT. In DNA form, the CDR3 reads TGTGCCAGCAGTCCGGGGGGTCTAGCGGAAGAGACCCAGTTCTTC. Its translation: CASSPGGLAEETQFF.

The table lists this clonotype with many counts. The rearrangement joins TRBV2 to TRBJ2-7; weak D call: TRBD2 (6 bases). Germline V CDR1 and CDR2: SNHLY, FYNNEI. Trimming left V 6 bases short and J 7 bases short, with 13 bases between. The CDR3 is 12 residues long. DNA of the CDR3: TGTGCCAGCAGGGGGACTGCCGGGGAGCAGTACTTC. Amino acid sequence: CASRGTAGEQYF.

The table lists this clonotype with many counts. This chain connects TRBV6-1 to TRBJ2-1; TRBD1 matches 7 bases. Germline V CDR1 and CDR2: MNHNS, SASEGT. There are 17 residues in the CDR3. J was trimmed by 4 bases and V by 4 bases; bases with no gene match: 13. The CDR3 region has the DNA TGTGCCAGCAGTGCCGACCCCCCGGGACAGAGATACAATGAGCAGTTCTTC. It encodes CASSADPPGQRYNEQFF.

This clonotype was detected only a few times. DNA for the CDR3: TGTGCCAGCAAGGTGACCGCGAACTATGGCTACACCTTC. Protein sequence: CASKVTANYGYTF. The chain uses TRBV6-1 and TRBJ1-2; D ambiguous. V was shortened by 7 bases and J by 2 bases, with 11 bases between the two germline ends. This CDR3 is built from 13 residues. CDR1 is MNHNS, CDR2 SASEGT, per germline.

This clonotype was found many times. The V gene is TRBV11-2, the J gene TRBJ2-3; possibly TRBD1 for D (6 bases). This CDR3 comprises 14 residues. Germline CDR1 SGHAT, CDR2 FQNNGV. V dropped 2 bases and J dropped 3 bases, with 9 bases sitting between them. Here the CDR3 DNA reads TGTGCCAGCAGCTTAACGCAGGGGACAGATACGCAGTATTTT. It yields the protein CASSLTQGTDTQYF.

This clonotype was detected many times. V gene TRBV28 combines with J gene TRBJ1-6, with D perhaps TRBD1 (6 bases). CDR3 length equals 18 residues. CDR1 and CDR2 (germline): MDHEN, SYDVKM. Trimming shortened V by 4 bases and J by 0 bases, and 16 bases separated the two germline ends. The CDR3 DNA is TGTGCCAGCAGTTCCCCGCAGGGGTGGAACTCCTATAATTCACCCCTCCACTTT. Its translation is CASSSPQGWNSYNSPLHF.

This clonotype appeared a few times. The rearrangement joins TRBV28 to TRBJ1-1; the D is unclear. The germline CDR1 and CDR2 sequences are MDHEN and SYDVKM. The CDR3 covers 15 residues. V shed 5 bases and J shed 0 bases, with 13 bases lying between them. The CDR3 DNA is TGTGCCAGCAGTCCCCTCGGGTACATGAACACTGAAGCTTTCTTT. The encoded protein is CASSPLGYMNTEAFF.